The 26 T cell receptor beta chains given below trace back to one sample, sequenced in a study of blood T cell repertoires in COVID-19. The data were produced by immunoSEQ multiplex PCR, yet TCRdb's version contains in-frame clones alone and is incomplete. The sample lists over 200,000 clones, roughly nine tenths occurring once. Specimen: PBMCs or T cells enriched from blood (not recorded which). All receptors come from a man between 25 and 39 years old who had recovered from COVID-19.

The rearrangement uses TRBV3-1 (or the pseudogene TRBV3-2) and TRBJ2-2, with D unresolved. The CDR3 spans 13 residues. V lost 3 bases and J lost 4, with 6 bases in between. Germline V gene data show CDR1 as LGHDT and CDR2 as YNNKEL (reference sequence). The CDR3 DNA reads TGTGCCAGCAGCCAGCTCAGCACCGGGGAGCTGTTTTTT. Its protein product is CASSQLSTGELFF.

The chain's CDR3 is CASSIGLGIGGRWYEQYF. The CDR3 DNA reads TGTGCCAGTAGTATTGGTTTGGGTATCGGCGGGAGATGGTACGAGCAGTACTTC. V usage is TRBV19 and J usage is TRBJ2-7; 7 positions match TRBD2. This CDR3 contains 18 residues. CDR1 and CDR2 (germline): LNHDA, SQIVND (reference sequence). The V and J ends lost 3 bases and 4 bases, in that order; junction bases with no gene match: 18.

This chain uses TRBV7-8 with TRBJ1-5; D unresolved. Trimming cost V 1 base and J 7 bases, with 8 bases left between them. The V gene's germline CDR1 is SGHVS and CDR2 FQNEAQ. CDR3 length equals 13 residues. CDR3 loop: CASSLGGPQPQHF. DNA of the CDR3: TGTGCCAGCAGCTTAGGCGGCCCGCAGCCCCAGCATTTT.

J is TRBJ2-2 and V is TRBV19; 10 bases map to TRBD2. J gave up 0 bases and V 1 base, and 5 bases lay outside the gene matches. This CDR3 contains 18 residues. Germline-derived CDR1 and CDR2 are LNHDA and SQIVND (reference sequence). The CDR3 DNA reads TGTGCCAGTAGTATAGGGCTAGCGGGAGCCGCGAACACCGGGGAGCTGTTTTTT. Translating it yields CASSIGLAGAANTGELFF.

The chain is built from TRBV4-2 and TRBJ2-7, with a possible D match to TRBD2 (5 bases). Germline V gene lookup returns CDR1 LGHNA and CDR2 YNFKEQ. The CDR3 contains 16 residues. The V end lost 0 bases, the J end lost 2 bases, and 14 bases lay between the germline ends. CDR3 sequence: CASSQEEGSVPYEQYF. CDR3 coding DNA: TGTGCCAGCAGCCAAGAAGAGGGCAGTGTCCCCTACGAGCAGTACTTC.

The genes are TRBV2 and TRBJ1-2; TRBD1 is a possible D gene (6 bases). Germline V CDR1 and CDR2: SNHLY, FYNNEI. Trimming shortened V by 8 bases and J by 3 bases, and 16 bases separated the two germline ends. The CDR3 contains 14 residues. CDR3 in DNA: TGTGCCAGCCTGCGACAGGATAGTGACTATGGCTACACCTTC. It yields the protein CASLRQDSDYGYTF.

V is TRBV2 and J is TRBJ2-7; TRBD1 matches at 8 bases. Trimming cost V 7 bases and J 5 bases; bases outside gene matches: 7. The CDR3 extends over 13 amino acids. CDR1 SNHLY and CDR2 FYNNEI come from the germline V gene. CDR3 in DNA: TGTGCCAGCAAGCTAGCAGGGGGCAACGAGCAGTACTTC. Its translation: CASKLAGGNEQYF.

This chain joins TRBV7-9 and TRBJ1-4; TRBD1 might be the D (5 bases). Germline-derived CDR1 and CDR2 are SEHNR and FQNEAQ (reference sequence). Trimming removed 7 bases at V and 3 bases at J, with 15 bases between. The CDR3 totals 15 residues. The CDR3 sequence: CASTQPGGANEKLFF. The DNA of the CDR3 is TGTGCCAGCACCCAACCGGGGGGAGCTAATGAAAAACTGTTTTTT.

V is TRBV9 and J is TRBJ2-1, with D tentatively TRBD1 (6 bases). From germline, CDR1 is SGDLS and CDR2 YYNGEE. V lost 3 bases and J 8 bases, leaving 24 bases between the germline ends. The CDR3 contains 17 residues. The CDR3: CASSALGKTRGFDEQFF. The DNA for the CDR3 is TGTGCCAGCAGCGCCTTGGGAAAGACCAGGGGTTTCGATGAGCAGTTCTTC. Variable domain in full (rest from reference TRBV9 and TRBJ2-1): DSGVTQTPKHLITATGQRVTLRCSPRSGDLSVYWYQQSLDQGLQFLIQYYNGEERAKGNILERFSAQQFPDLHSELNLSSLELGDSALYFCASSALGKTRGFDEQFFGPGTRLTVL.

J is TRBJ1-3 and V is TRBV13; 11 bases fit TRBD1. Germline CDR1 and CDR2: PRHDT and FYEKMQ (reference sequence). The CDR3 is made up of 17 amino acids. Trimming removed 5 bases from V and 0 bases from J; junction bases left unmatched: 6. The CDR3 loop is CASSNRDRGASGNTIYF. The CDR3 DNA reads TGTGCCAGCAGCAATAGGGACAGGGGGGCCTCTGGAAACACCATATATTTT.

V gene TRBV19 combines with J gene TRBJ1-1; D remains ambiguous. The CDR3 has 13 amino acids. V lost 4 bases to trimming and J lost 11 bases, with 17 bases between them. The V gene's germline CDR1 is LNHDA and CDR2 SQIVND (reference sequence). The CDR3 loop reads CASSTHAEGMAFF. For the CDR3, the DNA is TGTGCCAGTAGTACACACGCGGAAGGCATGGCTTTCTTT.

V is TRBV6-1 and J is TRBJ1-2, with D maybe TRBD1 (6 bases). Germline CDR1 and CDR2: MNHNS and SASEGT. V gave up 0 bases and J gave up 8 bases, with 19 bases separating them. CDR3 length: 16 amino acids. The CDR3 loop is CASSEALWTEVNGYTF. CDR3 in DNA: TGTGCCAGCAGTGAAGCGCTTTGGACAGAAGTAAACGGCTACACCTTC.

Comment on this clone: One junction end disagrees with the germline gene, perhaps due to a read error. The chain combines TRBV6-1 with TRBJ2-7; TRBD2 is a possible D gene (5 bases). There are 15 residues in the CDR3. Germline assignment: CDR1 MNHNS and CDR2 SASEGT. DNA for the CDR3: TGTGCCAGCAGTGAAGCGAGTATAGGACTCAACCTTTTGACTTTC. This codes for CASSEASIGLNLLTF.

This clone was counted at least ten times. This chain uses TRBV18 with TRBJ2-4; a possible D gene is TRBD1 (5 bases). The germline V and J ends were trimmed by 1 base and 7 bases, with 8 bases remaining between them. This CDR3 is built from 13 residues. CDR1 is KGHSH, CDR2 LQKENI, per germline. The CDR3 nucleotides are TGTGCCAGCTCACCACAGGGGCCCAACATTCAGTACTTC. Translation gives CASSPQGPNIQYF.

The chain employs TRBV19 and TRBJ1-4; a possible D gene is TRBD1 (5 bases). The germline gives CDR1 LNHDA, CDR2 SQIVND (reference sequence). The CDR3 covers 15 residues. V lost 5 bases and J 0 bases, leaving 10 bases between the germline ends. The CDR3 reads CASSSRATTNEKLFF. CDR3 sequence (DNA): TGTGCCAGTAGTTCCAGGGCCACAACTAATGAAAAACTGTTTTTT.

V and J are TRBV6-1 and TRBJ1-2, with D perhaps matching TRBD1 (5 bases). V was pared by 3 bases and J by 5 bases, with 22 bases between. This CDR3 has 17 residues. Per germline, CDR1 MNHNS and CDR2 SASEGT. The CDR3 protein is CASSDAPRGAGWYGYTF. CDR3 bases: TGTGCCAGCAGTGATGCCCCCCGCGGGGCTGGGTGGTATGGCTACACCTTC.

The V call is TRBV2, the J call TRBJ1-5; a possible D gene is TRBD1 (5 bases). CDR3 length equals 16 residues. V gave up 6 bases and J gave up 0 bases, with 15 bases separating them. Germline loops: CDR1 SNHLY, CDR2 FYNNEI. CDR3 nucleotides: TGTGCCAGCAGGGCGGGACTGAGTAATAGCAATCAGCCCCAGCATTTT. Residues: CASRAGLSNSNQPQHF. Together with reference TRBV2 and TRBJ1-5, the CDR3 gives the full variable domain: EPEVTQTPSHQVTQMGQEVILRCVPISNHLYFYWYRQILGQKVEFLVSFYNNEISEKSEIFDDQFSVERPDGSNFTLKIRSTKLEDSAMYFCASRAGLSNSNQPQHFGDGTRLSIL.

This chain joins TRBV7-9 and TRBJ1-4; 9 bases match TRBD1. The CDR3 has 16 residues. J gave up 7 bases and V 0 bases, and 6 bases lay outside the gene matches. Germline V gene sequence: CDR1 SEHNR, CDR2 FQNEAQ (reference sequence). CDR3 in amino acids: CASSLAGDRDREKLFF. The CDR3 DNA is TGTGCCAGCAGCTTAGCCGGGGACAGGGATCGTGAAAAACTGTTTTTT.

V is TRBV7-7 and J is TRBJ2-1, with 10 bases aligning to TRBD1. V shed 3 bases and J 4 bases; nucleotides not matched to a gene: 9. CDR1 is SSHAT and CDR2 is FNYEAQ in the germline V gene (reference sequence). The CDR3 length is 17 residues. CDR3 nucleotides: TGTGCCAGCAGCTTCGGTGTGGGACAGGGGCGTTACAATGAGCAGTTCTTC. This translates into CASSFGVGQGRYNEQFF.

CDR3 sequence reads: CASSVGLAISGNTIYF. CDR3 sequence (DNA): TGTGCCAGCAGCGTAGGTTTAGCTATCTCTGGAAACACCATATATTTT. This chain connects TRBV9 to TRBJ1-3; D remains unclear. The germline V gene has CDR1 SGDLS and CDR2 YYNGEE. V lost 0 bases, J lost 0 bases, and 10 bases lay in between. This CDR3 has 16 amino acids.

The rearrangement joins TRBV7-2 to TRBJ1-3; D not certain. V lost 4 bases and J 0 bases, leaving 10 bases between the germline ends. This CDR3 has 15 amino acids. Germline V gives CDR1 SGHTA, CDR2 FQGNSA. The CDR3 protein is CASSSTANSGNTIYF. CDR3 DNA sequence: TGTGCCAGCAGCTCTACAGCCAACTCTGGAAACACCATATATTTT.

The rearrangement uses TRBV6-6 and TRBJ2-7; no clear D gene. Trimming cost V 0 bases and J 2 bases, with 2 bases left between them. The CDR3 totals 12 residues. CDR1 and CDR2 (germline): MNHNY, SVGAGI (reference sequence). The CDR3 region has the DNA TGTGCCAGCAGTTACTCCACCTACGAGCAGTACTTC. Translating gives CASSYSTYEQYF.

The chain uses TRBV27 and TRBJ1-5; 8 nucleotides match TRBD1. Germline V gene data show CDR1 as MNHEY and CDR2 as SMNVEV (reference sequence). J gave up 14 bases and V 1 base, and 7 bases lay outside the gene matches. The CDR3 consists of 13 residues. CDR3 in amino acids: CASSLWGTGEEHF. CDR3 bases: TGTGCCAGCAGTTTATGGGGGACAGGAGAAGAGCATTTT.

J is TRBJ2-7 and V is TRBV10-1, with D possibly matching TRBD2 (6 bases). There are 14 residues in the CDR3. Trimming took off 4 bases at V and 4 bases at J, with 14 bases between the two ends. Per the germline V gene, CDR1 is WNHNN and CDR2 is SYGVQD (reference sequence). CDR3 DNA: TGCGCCAGCAGTGTTTTGGCTAGCGAGTACGAGCAGTACTTC. Translating it yields CASSVLASEYEQYF.

In its sample, this clone was seen once. This chain links TRBV5-4 with TRBJ2-5; a weak D match, TRBD2 (6 bases). V was shortened by 1 base and J by 3 bases, with 10 bases between the two germline ends. Looked up from germline, CDR1 is SGHNT and CDR2 is YYREEE (reference sequence). The CDR3 totals 14 residues. CDR3 sequence: CASSLKPSEETQYF. CDR3 sequence (DNA): TGTGCCAGCAGCTTGAAGCCTAGCGAAGAGACCCAGTACTTC.

V gene TRBV28 combines with J gene TRBJ1-2; the D gene is possibly TRBD1 (6 bases). Germline CDR1 and CDR2: MDHEN and SYDVKM. Trimming took 8 bases from V and 5 from J, leaving 12 bases between them. CDR3 length: 12 amino acids. The CDR3 reads CASVDRKYGYTF. The CDR3, as DNA: TGTGCCAGCGTCGACAGGAAGTATGGCTACACCTTC.